A selection of T cell receptor beta chains follows, all from one sample in a study of T cells after posttransplantation cyclophosphamide. Using immunoSEQ multiplex PCR, the repertoire was profiled, and TCRdb retains in-frame clones only, with some absent. The profile shows some 25,000 clones, roughly 86% of them singletons. The specimen sequenced was PBMCs. These TCRs come from a woman in her fifties or sixties with a blood cancer, CMV-positive, and with a related stem cell donor. CDR3s leave out the opening cysteine and the closing phenylalanine or tryptophan. Each record gives: CDR3 length, V gene, CDR3 protein.

cdr3_length: 13
v_call: TRBV7-2
cdr3_aa: ASSFGRGGGNTIY

cdr3_length: 11
v_call: TRBV6-1
cdr3_aa: ASSEAHDSPLH

cdr3_length: 13
v_call: TRBV5-1
cdr3_aa: ASSWGQVIYNEQF

cdr3_length: 13
v_call: TRBV27
cdr3_aa: ASSSGTGVSGELF

cdr3_length: 12
v_call: TRBV27
cdr3_aa: ASRPTGYTDTQY

cdr3_length: 11
v_call: TRBV11-2
cdr3_aa: ASSPLARYGYT

cdr3_length: 14
v_call: TRBV6-4
cdr3_aa: ASSEVAGFSYNEQF

cdr3_length: 14
v_call: TRBV18
cdr3_aa: ASSPGLAGSGDTQY

cdr3_length: 13
v_call: TRBV23-1
cdr3_aa: ASSQSEGRTDTQY

cdr3_length: 13
v_call: TRBV2
cdr3_aa: ASSESSRSTDTQY

cdr3_length: 11
v_call: TRBV7-2
cdr3_aa: ASSFKENQPQH

cdr3_length: 10
v_call: TRBV30
cdr3_aa: AWRGSSTEAF

cdr3_length: 12
v_call: TRBV5-8
cdr3_aa: ASSPAGFTDTQY

cdr3_length: 14
v_call: TRBV28
cdr3_aa: ASSSGSSGLYHEQF

cdr3_length: 14
v_call: TRBV5-1
cdr3_aa: ASSLAGSPSYGGYT